Below, 2 T cell receptor beta chains from the same sample are listed, as sequenced in a study of TIL therapy for anti-PD-1-resistant metastatic lung cancer. This was the immunoSEQ v3 assay. Profiling relied on immunoSEQ multiplex PCR, and the TCRdb table lists in-frame clones only, not all of them. The sample consists of tens of thousands of clones, 73% of them appearing once. Time point denoted: pre-treatment sample, taken before nivolumab and TIL therapy. This specimen consisted of blood, obtained at baseline. The receptor source for this set is a person aged 25 to 85 with non-small cell lung cancer.

The J gene is TRBJ2-3, the V gene TRBV7-2; D is uncertain. V was clipped by 4 bases and J by 2 bases, with 10 bases between them. CDR3 length: 14 amino acids. The germline CDR1 and CDR2 sequences are SGHTA and FQGNSA. Here the CDR3 reads CASSYRVLTDTQYF. Written as DNA, the CDR3 is TGTGCCAGCAGCTACCGGGTCCTCACAGATACGCAGTATTTT.

This clone has only a few counts. The gene calls are TRBV10-1 and TRBJ1-5; D gene uncertain. The CDR3 runs to 13 residues. Trimming left V 10 bases short and J 3 bases short, with 13 bases between. From germline, CDR1 is WNHNN and CDR2 SYGVQD (reference sequence). CDR3 loop: CAIGGPNNQPQHF. In DNA, the CDR3 is TGCGCCATAGGAGGGCCGAACAATCAGCCCCAGCATTTT.